This TCR beta chain is from a study of siplizumab effects on memory and regulatory T cells. Libraries were prepared by immunoSEQ multiplex PCR; TCRdb keeps only in-frame clonotypes and omits some of them. The data hold 95,000 to 110,000 clones, with about 93% observed a single time. General study findings and limits: Tregs that proliferated in siplizumab cultures did not have their suppressive function confirmed. Naive T cell populations appeared to exhibit greater diversity than memory cells and appeared to be major alloresponse contributors. Proliferating CD4+ or CD8+ clones, roughly 75-95% of them, lacked an assignable naive or memory phenotype. No more than a minor fraction of alloreactive clones could be traced back to unstimulated subsets.

A remark on this clone: Its antigen is not known.

The TCR comes from a human donor in good health. The sequencing input was Tregs sorted from blood.

Here the CDR3 DNA reads TGTGCCAGCAGCTTAGCGGGCAGGGGACCAAACACCATATATTTT. Translating it yields CASSLAGRGPNTIYF. The J gene is TRBJ1-3, the V gene TRBV7-9, with D possibly TRBD1 on 6 matching bases. The V gene's germline CDR1 is SEHNR and CDR2 FQNEAQ (reference sequence). CDR3 length equals 15 residues. The V end was cut by 0 bases, the J end by 6 bases, with 12 bases between.